These 22 T cell receptor beta chains originate from one sample sequenced in a study of blood T cell repertoires in COVID-19. Sequencing was performed with immunoSEQ multiplex PCR; in TCRdb, only in-frame clones are kept and a portion is missing. In the table there are 110,000 to 150,000 clones, 80% of which are singletons. The sequenced sample consisted of peripheral blood. These receptors all come from a man in his 70s who had recovered from COVID-19.

DNA for the CDR3: TGTGCCATCACCACCGGGACAGGGGATAACTATGGCTACACCTTC. It is translated as CAITTGTGDNYGYTF. This chain joins TRBV10-3 and TRBJ1-2, with 10 bases fitting TRBD1. The germline V gene encodes CDR1 ENHRY and CDR2 SYGVKD. This CDR3 spans 15 amino acids. V gave up 7 bases and J gave up 1 base; unmatched junction bases: 6.

This clone was seen only once. The chain is built from TRBV10-3 and TRBJ2-1; D unclear. The V gene's germline CDR1 is ENHRY and CDR2 SYGVKD. V gave up 4 bases and J gave up 3 bases, with 10 bases separating them. The CDR3 length is 14 residues. This CDR3 is CAISGQIHYNEQFF. The CDR3 coding sequence is TGTGCCATCAGTGGGCAGATTCACTACAATGAGCAGTTCTTC.

This clone was detected once. The chain carries TRBV6-5 and TRBJ1-1; D unclear. Trimming took 8 bases from V and 6 from J, leaving 16 bases between them. The CDR3 has 13 amino acids. In germline, CDR1 is MNHEY, CDR2 SVGAGI. The CDR3 sequence is CASGRRTDSEAFF. The DNA of the CDR3 is TGTGCCAGCGGCCGTCGGACGGACTCTGAAGCTTTCTTT.

J is TRBJ2-7 and V is TRBV19, with 7 bases lining up with TRBD2. The CDR3 is 14 residues long. Trimming removed 6 bases from V and 7 bases from J; junction bases left unmatched: 12. Germline CDR1 reads LNHDA; CDR2 reads SQIVND (reference sequence). CDR3 loop: CASRSGTTSKEQYF. CDR3 coding DNA: TGTGCCAGTAGATCCGGGACTACCTCCAAGGAGCAGTACTTC.

The chain employs TRBV11-2 and TRBJ2-2; D perhaps matches TRBD2 (5 bases). CDR1 is SGHAT, CDR2 FQNNGV, per germline. CDR3 length: 15 amino acids. V was clipped by 8 bases and J by 2 bases, with 15 bases between them. The CDR3 sequence: CASGTGIFNTGELFF. For the CDR3, the DNA is TGTGCCAGCGGAACCGGGATCTTCAACACCGGGGAGCTGTTTTTT.

V and J are TRBV11-2 and TRBJ2-3; 10 bases are shared with TRBD2. With 5 bases clipped from V and 9 bases from J, the junction kept 14 bases outside the gene matches. CDR3 length: 16 amino acids. Germline CDR1 reads SGHAT; CDR2 reads FQNNGV. The chain's CDR3 is CASSPTPGTSDETQYF. The CDR3 bases are TGTGCCAGCAGCCCAACACCCGGGACTAGCGACGAAACGCAGTATTTT.

The chain links TRBV29-1 to TRBJ2-7; TRBD1 matches at 7 bases. This CDR3 is 15 amino acids long. V was pared by 3 bases and J by 1 base, with 9 bases of the junction left unmatched. Germline V gene lookup returns CDR1 SQVTM and CDR2 ANQGSEA. DNA for the CDR3: TGCAGCGTTGATTCAGGGACAGTCGAGTCCTACGAGCAGTACTTC. Translation: CSVDSGTVESYEQYF.

The J gene is TRBJ2-3, the V gene TRBV2; 14 bases are a match to TRBD2. The CDR3 length is 15 residues. Germline V CDR1 and CDR2: SNHLY, FYNNEI. V was pared by 5 bases and J by 8 bases, with 6 bases of the junction left unmatched. This chain's CDR3 is CASSRTSGRQGTQYF. The CDR3 region has the DNA TGTGCCAGCAGTAGGACTAGCGGGAGGCAGGGTACGCAGTATTTT.

The chain joins TRBV11-2 to TRBJ2-5, with TRBD2 matching 10 bases. Germline lookup yields CDR1 SGHAT and CDR2 FQNNGV. The V and J ends lost 5 bases and 0 bases, in that order; junction bases with no gene match: 9. This CDR3 spans 17 amino acids. The DNA for the CDR3 is TGTGCCAGCAGCGAACGGACTAGCGGAAGCTACCAAGAGACCCAGTACTTC. This codes for CASSERTSGSYQETQYF.

A few counts support this clone. The chain has TRBV10-2 and TRBJ2-7; 9 bases match TRBD1. This CDR3 comprises 14 residues. Germline CDR1 and CDR2: WSHSY and SAAADI. The V and J ends lost 5 bases and 4 bases, in that order; junction bases with no gene match: 6. In nucleotides, the CDR3 is TGCGCCAGCAGTAGTCACAGGGGGCAATACGAGCAGTACTTC. Protein: CASSSHRGQYEQYF.

The V and J genes are TRBV18 and TRBJ1-3; a possible D gene is TRBD1 (5 bases). Germline V CDR1 and CDR2: KGHSH, LQKENI. Trimming took 2 bases from V and 0 from J, leaving 11 bases between them. The CDR3 length is 16 residues. CDR3 nucleotide sequence: TGTGCCAGCTCACCAGGGGCAGTCATCTCTGGAAACACCATATATTTT. Protein sequence: CASSPGAVISGNTIYF.

There are a few counts of this clone. V usage is TRBV7-9 and J usage is TRBJ2-1; 13 bases map to TRBD2. This CDR3 is built from 16 residues. The trim removed 6 bases at V and 4 bases at J, leaving 6 bases unmatched. CDR1 and CDR2 (germline): SEHNR, FQNEAQ (reference sequence). This CDR3 is CASRRTSGSGYNEQFF. In DNA, the CDR3 is TGTGCCAGCAGGCGGACTAGCGGGAGCGGTTACAATGAGCAGTTCTTC.

The J gene is TRBJ2-1, the V gene TRBV19, with D maybe TRBD1 (6 bases). The ends were cut back, 4 bases at V and 2 bases at J, with 12 bases in the middle. The germline gives CDR1 LNHDA, CDR2 SQIVND (reference sequence). The CDR3 sequence is 15 residues long. CDR3 DNA sequence: TGTGCCAGTAGTAAACCCGGGACACCCTACAATGAGCAGTTCTTC. Translation gives CASSKPGTPYNEQFF.

The chain combines TRBV6-4 with TRBJ2-3; 7 bases are shared with TRBD1. The CDR3 extends over 14 amino acids. The V segment lost 3 bases and the J segment 6 bases; nucleotides outside the gene matches: 6. Per germline, CDR1 MRHNA and CDR2 SNTAGT. CDR3 in amino acids: CASSETGLQDTQYF. The CDR3 coding sequence is TGTGCCAGCAGTGAGACAGGGCTGCAGGATACGCAGTATTTT.

V and J are TRBV11-2 and TRBJ2-7, with TRBD2 identical over 9 bases. The germline V gene encodes CDR1 SGHAT and CDR2 FQNNGV. The CDR3 sequence is 14 residues long. Germline trimming cut 4 bases from V and 2 bases from J; bases unmatched to any gene: 3. The CDR3: CASSSGLAPYEQYF. The CDR3 DNA reads TGTGCCAGCAGCTCGGGACTAGCACCCTACGAGCAGTACTTC.

This chain uses TRBV4-1 with TRBJ2-7; 9 bases match TRBD2. The CDR3 is made up of 16 amino acids. The junction had 9 bases not matched to a gene; V was cut back by 2 bases and J by 4 bases. CDR1 and CDR2 (germline): MGHRA, YSYEKL. The CDR3 DNA is TGCGCCAGCAGCCAATCCGTCGGCGGGAGGGCGTACGAGCAGTACTTC. Its protein is CASSQSVGGRAYEQYF.

CDR3 coding DNA: TGTGCCAGCAGTTCGAGCGGGAGCTACAATGAGCAGTTCTTC. It yields the protein CASSSSGSYNEQFF. This chain links TRBV27 with TRBJ2-1, with 8 bases aligning to TRBD2. Per the germline V gene, CDR1 is MNHEY and CDR2 is SMNVEV (reference sequence). The V segment lost 4 bases and the J segment 3 bases; nucleotides outside the gene matches: 2. CDR3 size: 14 residues.

This rearrangement joins TRBV7-2 to TRBJ2-3; 7 nucleotides line up with TRBD2. J was trimmed by 5 bases and V by 1 base; bases with no gene match: 6. The CDR3 runs to 15 residues. Germline lookup yields CDR1 SGHTA and CDR2 FQGNSA. Here the CDR3 reads CASSLGGSSLDTQYF. As DNA, the CDR3 is TGTGCCAGCAGCTTAGGCGGGAGTAGTTTAGATACGCAGTATTTT.

The chain joins TRBV2 to TRBJ1-2; D gene unclear. The germline V gene encodes CDR1 SNHLY and CDR2 FYNNEI. The CDR3 is 14 amino acids. Trimming removed 6 bases at V and 5 bases at J, with 16 bases between. CDR3 sequence: CASRDPLAGYGYTF. The DNA for the CDR3 is TGTGCCAGCAGGGACCCTTTGGCGGGATATGGCTACACCTTC. The variable domain in full, with the rest retrieved from reference TRBV2 and TRBJ1-2, is EPEVTQTPSHQVTQMGQEVILRCVPISNHLYFYWYRQILGQKVEFLVSFYNNEISEKSEIFDDQFSVERPDGSNFTLKIRSTKLEDSAMYFCASRDPLAGYGYTFGSGTRLTVV.

J is TRBJ2-5 and V is TRBV30, with D possibly matching TRBD1 (6 bases). The CDR3 contains 12 residues. The germline gives CDR1 GTSNPN, CDR2 SVGIG (reference sequence). The germline V and J ends were trimmed by 5 bases and 3 bases, with 10 bases remaining between them. The chain's CDR3 is CAWSAGEETQYF. DNA for the CDR3: TGTGCCTGGTCAGCAGGGGAAGAGACCCAGTACTTC.

The chain couples TRBV7-2 to TRBJ2-1; TRBD1 agrees at 9 bases. Trimming cost V 4 bases and J 9 bases; bases outside gene matches: 7. This CDR3 contains 14 residues. Germline V gene sequence: CDR1 SGHTA, CDR2 FQGNSA. CDR3 residues: CASSSGQGLTEQFF. In DNA, the CDR3 is TGTGCCAGCAGCTCGGGACAGGGTCTCACTGAGCAGTTCTTC.

The chain uses TRBV10-3 and TRBJ1-3; D gene ambiguous. CDR1 and CDR2 (germline): ENHRY, SYGVKD. CDR3 length: 13 amino acids. The ends were cut back, 6 bases at V and 0 bases at J, with 6 bases in the middle. Here the CDR3 reads CAISSSSGNTIYF. Written as DNA, the CDR3 is TGTGCCATCAGCTCCAGCTCTGGAAACACCATATATTTT.